These T cell receptor beta chains were read from a single sample in a study of cytomegalovirus exposure and HLA in healthy donors. Clones were sequenced by immunoSEQ multiplex PCR, and TCRdb holds only the in-frame ones, with some missing. The sample contains over 70,000 clones, about 67% of which appear only once. The sample comprised PBMCs. These receptors all stem from a human donor in good health. The CDR3 runs from the conserved cysteine through the conserved F or W. Each record gives: clone size, J gene, V gene, CDR3 protein. Expanded clones are given a class, and other clones once, few, many or no size at all.

clone size: NA
J gene: TRBJ2-3
V gene: TRBV5-1
CDR3 protein: CASSPLAGPSTDTQYF

clone size: NA
J gene: TRBJ2-1
V gene: TRBV7-9
CDR3 protein: CASIRTSVNNEQFF

clone size: NA
J gene: TRBJ1-5
V gene: TRBV6-6
CDR3 protein: CASAGVSNQPQHF

clone size: NA
J gene: TRBJ2-1
V gene: TRBV15
CDR3 protein: CATSRDGGDAFF

clone size: few
J gene: TRBJ1-2
V gene: TRBV5-4
CDR3 protein: CASSLQGAYGYTF

clone size: NA
J gene: TRBJ2-1
V gene: TRBV7-2
CDR3 protein: CASRLRQAEQFF

clone size: NA
J gene: TRBJ2-7
V gene: TRBV6-5
CDR3 protein: CASSYGVAGAYEQYF

clone size: once
J gene: TRBJ2-7
V gene: TRBV6-5
CDR3 protein: CASSYRGGYEQYF

clone size: NA
J gene: TRBJ1-1
V gene: TRBV2
CDR3 protein: CASTDRGVGTEAFF

clone size: NA
J gene: TRBJ1-4
V gene: TRBV7-2
CDR3 protein: CASSLGQNEKLFF

clone size: NA
J gene: TRBJ2-7
V gene: TRBV5-1
CDR3 protein: CASSYQLNTGQYYEQYF

clone size: few
J gene: TRBJ1-1
V gene: TRBV5-1
CDR3 protein: CASSPSTMKNTEAFF

clone size: NA
J gene: TRBJ1-1
V gene: TRBV29-1
CDR3 protein: CSAADRVNTEAFF

clone size: NA
J gene: TRBJ2-3
V gene: TRBV7-2
CDR3 protein: CASSLGQSTDTQYF

clone size: few
J gene: TRBJ2-5
V gene: TRBV5-6
CDR3 protein: CASSRTASQETQYF

clone size: NA
J gene: TRBJ2-6
V gene: TRBV30
CDR3 protein: CAWSDLGANVLTF

clone size: NA
J gene: NA
V gene: TRBV15
CDR3 protein: CATSRTGHEQYF

clone size: NA
J gene: TRBJ2-5
V gene: TRBV15
CDR3 protein: CATSSRTGGAETQYF

clone size: NA
J gene: TRBJ1-2
V gene: TRBV5-1
CDR3 protein: CASSWGRGVYYGYTF

clone size: NA
J gene: TRBJ1-1
V gene: TRBV7-9
CDR3 protein: CASSLAWEGPNTEAFF

clone size: few
J gene: TRBJ2-7
V gene: TRBV2
CDR3 protein: CASSVSLTGGYEQYF

clone size: NA
J gene: TRBJ2-5
V gene: TRBV4-2
CDR3 protein: CASSPTASGKETQYF

clone size: NA
J gene: TRBJ2-5
V gene: TRBV6-1
CDR3 protein: CASSGLTGTQETQYF

clone size: NA
J gene: TRBJ2-7
V gene: TRBV30
CDR3 protein: CAWSQTIYEQYF

clone size: few
J gene: TRBJ2-1
V gene: TRBV20-1
CDR3 protein: CSARLANEQFF

clone size: NA
J gene: TRBJ2-3
V gene: TRBV7-2
CDR3 protein: CASSLEADQVDTQYF

clone size: NA
J gene: TRBJ2-1
V gene: TRBV9
CDR3 protein: CASSVTSGSFNEQFF

clone size: NA
J gene: TRBJ1-4
V gene: TRBV6-5
CDR3 protein: CASTPSGLSNEKLFF

clone size: NA
J gene: TRBJ1-5
V gene: TRBV10-3
CDR3 protein: CAISATGTGDSNQPQHF

clone size: NA
J gene: TRBJ2-3
V gene: TRBV28
CDR3 protein: CASGGGGQGMTDTQYF

clone size: few
J gene: TRBJ2-5
V gene: TRBV5-4
CDR3 protein: CASSLAGGASGRAAETQYF

clone size: NA
J gene: TRBJ1-1
V gene: TRBV6-5
CDR3 protein: CASSLGGRRTEAFF

clone size: NA
J gene: TRBJ1-1
V gene: TRBV7-8
CDR3 protein: CASSLAAGNTEAFF

clone size: NA
J gene: TRBJ2-7
V gene: TRBV5-1
CDR3 protein: CASSSGPQYEQYF

clone size: few
J gene: TRBJ1-1
V gene: TRBV6-1
CDR3 protein: CASSPGGTGRTEAFF

clone size: few
J gene: TRBJ1-1
V gene: TRBV5-4
CDR3 protein: CASRPQGITEAFF

clone size: NA
J gene: TRBJ1-2
V gene: TRBV7-9
CDR3 protein: CASSARDRGIRDGYTF

clone size: NA
J gene: TRBJ2-3
V gene: TRBV27
CDR3 protein: CASSLSGQITDTQYF

clone size: few
J gene: TRBJ2-3
V gene: TRBV10-3
CDR3 protein: CAIRDSGRTDTQYF

clone size: NA
J gene: TRBJ2-7
V gene: TRBV18
CDR3 protein: CASSPTHTYEQYF

clone size: NA
J gene: TRBJ2-1
V gene: TRBV11-3
CDR3 protein: CASSPRDSYNEQFF

clone size: NA
J gene: TRBJ2-7
V gene: TRBV11-3
CDR3 protein: CASGLDRVGEQYF

clone size: medium-sized
J gene: TRBJ1-2
V gene: TRBV6-5
CDR3 protein: CASSSTGTGRDYGYTF

clone size: NA
J gene: TRBJ2-2
V gene: TRBV28
CDR3 protein: CASSSGLGRGKTGELFF

clone size: NA
J gene: TRBJ2-7
V gene: TRBV4-1
CDR3 protein: CASSQPGKGEQYF

clone size: once
J gene: TRBJ2-3
V gene: TRBV7-3
CDR3 protein: CASSRTSGGGTDTQYF

clone size: NA
J gene: TRBJ2-2
V gene: TRBV9
CDR3 protein: CASSASVSGELFF

clone size: NA
J gene: TRBJ2-3
V gene: TRBV9
CDR3 protein: CASSPGGGRADTQYF

clone size: NA
J gene: TRBJ2-7
V gene: TRBV27
CDR3 protein: CASSPLGQAYEQYF

clone size: NA
J gene: TRBJ1-1
V gene: TRBV4-1
CDR3 protein: CASSLGQAEDTEAFF

clone size: NA
J gene: TRBJ2-1
V gene: TRBV7-9
CDR3 protein: CASSLAGTSGRNEQFF

clone size: NA
J gene: TRBJ2-7
V gene: TRBV25-1
CDR3 protein: CASSAKGLAAYEQYF